This T cell receptor (beta chain) was obtained from a study of blood T cell repertoires in COVID-19. Assay: immunoSEQ multiplex PCR; the TCRdb copy retains only in-frame clones and omits some. The sample has 200,000 to 250,000 clones, about 90% seen once. This TCR was recovered from a woman in her sixties or seventies with acute or convalescent COVID-19. The sequenced sample consisted of peripheral blood.

The CDR3 spells CASSPGTSGAGTGELFF. In DNA, the CDR3 is TGCGCCAGCAGCCCCGGGACTAGCGGGGCTGGAACCGGGGAGCTGTTTTTT. V is TRBV5-1 and J is TRBJ2-2; TRBD2 matches 13 bases. Germline lookup yields CDR1 SGHRS and CDR2 YFSETQ. The CDR3 extends over 17 amino acids. The ends lost 4 bases at V and 5 bases at J; junction bases unmatched: 8.